These T cell receptor beta chains were read from a single sample in a study of blood T cell repertoires in COVID-19. Measured with immunoSEQ multiplex PCR; TCRdb has only the in-frame clones, and not every one. The data show some 300,000 clones, approximately 88% seen once. The material sequenced was PBMCs or T cells enriched from blood (not recorded which). The receptors derive from a woman in her 30s who had recovered from COVID-19. Each CDR3 is given with its conserved first and last residue. A D gene is named only where the DNA matches it firmly. Clone size is given for some rows only: seen once, a few or many times, or a class if the clone is expanded.

size: NA; D: NA; V: TRBV5-1; J: TRBJ1-6; CDR3: CASTDSSYNSPLHF; DNA: TGCGCCAGCACGGACAGCTCCTATAATTCACCCCTCCACTTT
size: NA; D: NA; V: TRBV9; J: TRBJ2-1; CDR3: CASSVGQNNEQFF; DNA: TGTGCCAGCAGCGTAGGACAGAACAATGAGCAGTTCTTC
size: NA; D: NA; V: TRBV3-1/TRBV3-2; J: TRBJ1-2; CDR3: CASSPRTEYGYTF; DNA: TGTGCCAGCAGCCCGCGGACAGAGTATGGCTACACCTTC
size: NA; D: TRBD2; V: TRBV15; J: TRBJ2-1; CDR3: CATSRALAGGHNEQFF; DNA: TGTGCCACCAGCAGAGCACTAGCGGGAGGGCACAATGAGCAGTTCTTC
size: NA; D: NA; V: TRBV7-9; J: TRBJ1-1; CDR3: CASKSGVTEAFF; DNA: TGTGCCAGCAAGTCCGGAGTTACTGAAGCTTTCTTT
size: once; D: NA; V: TRBV11-3; J: TRBJ2-3; CDR3: CASSLGPGEATDTQYF; DNA: TGTGCCAGCAGCTTAGGTCCGGGGGAGGCCACAGATACGCAGTATTTT
size: NA; D: TRBD1; V: TRBV6-5; J: TRBJ2-7; CDR3: CASSTGTAVYEQYF; DNA: TGTGCCAGCAGTACCGGGACAGCAGTCTACGAGCAGTACTTC
size: NA; D: TRBD1; V: TRBV19; J: TRBJ1-2; CDR3: CASSTRLTGEYGYTF; DNA: TGTGCCAGTAGTACCCGCTTGACAGGGGAATATGGCTACACCTTC
size: NA; D: TRBD2; V: TRBV5-4; J: TRBJ2-3; CDR3: CASTPSPAREGSTDTQYF; DNA: TGTGCCAGCACCCCCTCCCCAGCCAGGGAGGGGAGCACAGATACGCAGTATTTT
size: NA; D: TRBD1; V: TRBV7-9; J: TRBJ1-2; CDR3: CASSLIGTGFGYTF; DNA: TGTGCCAGCAGCTTAATAGGGACAGGGTTTGGCTACACCTTC
size: NA; D: NA; V: TRBV28; J: TRBJ2-3; CDR3: CASSYGGTDTQYF; DNA: TGTGCCAGCAGTTACGGAGGCACAGATACGCAGTATTTT
size: NA; D: NA; V: TRBV15; J: TRBJ2-7; CDR3: CATRSLVAGEQYF; DNA: TGTGCCACCAGGAGCCTGGTAGCTGGCGAGCAGTACTTC
size: NA; D: TRBD2; V: TRBV9; J: TRBJ2-2; CDR3: CASNSGGTSGELFF; DNA: TGTGCCAGCAATTCGGGAGGAACCTCCGGGGAGCTGTTTTTT
size: NA; D: NA; V: TRBV5-1; J: TRBJ1-2; CDR3: CASSSTGANYGYTF; DNA: TGCGCCAGCAGCTCCACAGGAGCTAACTATGGCTACACCTTC
size: NA; D: NA; V: TRBV5-5; J: TRBJ2-3; CDR3: CASSLALRGNTDTQYF; DNA: TGTGCCAGCAGCTTGGCCCTTCGAGGGAACACAGATACGCAGTATTTT
size: NA; D: TRBD1; V: TRBV4-3; J: TRBJ1-2; CDR3: CASSPGDRVYYGYTF; DNA: TGCGCCAGCAGCCCAGGGGACAGGGTCTACTATGGCTACACCTTC
size: NA; D: NA; V: TRBV11-1; J: TRBJ1-3; CDR3: CASSSTGSGNTIYF; DNA: TGTGCCAGCAGCTCCACAGGGTCTGGAAACACCATATATTTT
size: NA; D: NA; V: TRBV29-1; J: TRBJ1-2; CDR3: CSVSDGDLF; DNA: TGCAGCGTGTCTGACGGAGACCTCTTC
size: NA; D: TRBD1; V: TRBV9; J: TRBJ1-3; CDR3: CASSRTGAAIYF; DNA: TGTGCCAGCAGCCGGACAGGGGCCGCCATATATTTT
size: NA; D: TRBD1; V: TRBV29-1; J: TRBJ2-1; CDR3: CSVGRTGGIGEQFF; DNA: TGCAGCGTTGGGAGGACAGGGGGGATTGGTGAGCAGTTCTTC
size: NA; D: NA; V: TRBV2; J: TRBJ2-1; CDR3: CASRGLGRGYNEQFF; DNA: TGTGCCAGCAGGGGATTGGGCAGGGGCTACAATGAGCAGTTCTTC
size: NA; D: TRBD1; V: TRBV7-9; J: TRBJ1-2; CDR3: CASSLETGDWYGYTF; DNA: TGTGCCAGCAGCTTAGAAACAGGGGATTGGTATGGCTACACCTTC
size: NA; D: NA; V: TRBV2; J: TRBJ2-2; CDR3: CASSETENTGELFF; DNA: TGTGCCAGCAGTGAGACAGAGAACACCGGGGAGCTGTTTTTT
size: NA; D: TRBD1; V: TRBV6-2/TRBV6-3; J: TRBJ2-2; CDR3: CASRPLPGQRNTGELFF; DNA: TGTGCCAGCAGGCCTCTACCGGGACAGAGGAACACCGGGGAGCTGTTTTTT
size: NA; D: TRBD1; V: TRBV6-2/TRBV6-3; J: TRBJ2-6; CDR3: CASSPSEGQGPGANVLTF; DNA: TGTGCCAGCAGCCCTAGTGAGGGACAGGGTCCCGGGGCCAACGTCCTGACTTTC
size: NA; D: NA; V: TRBV27; J: TRBJ1-2; CDR3: CASSGGRGAIDYGYTF; DNA: TGTGCCAGCAGTGGGGGACGGGGGGCTATTGACTATGGCTACACCTTC
size: NA; D: TRBD1; V: TRBV29-1; J: TRBJ2-1; CDR3: CSVGDRDEQFF; DNA: TGCAGCGTGGGGGACAGGGATGAGCAGTTCTTC
size: NA; D: TRBD2; V: TRBV6-5; J: TRBJ2-7; CDR3: CASSSPRGGTSYEQYF; DNA: TGTGCCAGCAGTTCCCCTCGGGGGGGCACCTCCTACGAGCAGTACTTC
size: few; D: TRBD1; V: TRBV5-4; J: TRBJ2-7; CDR3: CASSHPGQGYEQYF; DNA: TGTGCCAGCAGCCATCCGGGACAGGGATACGAGCAGTACTTC
size: NA; D: NA; V: TRBV11-1; J: TRBJ1-2; CDR3: CASSPPRGTLYGYTF; DNA: TGTGCCAGCAGCCCGCCGAGAGGAACCCTCTATGGCTACACCTTC
size: NA; D: TRBD2; V: TRBV4-3; J: TRBJ2-3; CDR3: CASSRRTSGGTDTQYF; DNA: TGCGCCAGCAGCCGTAGGACTAGCGGGGGTACAGATACGCAGTATTTT
size: NA; D: TRBD1; V: TRBV6-5; J: TRBJ2-4; CDR3: CASSYSGQTAKNIQYF; DNA: TGTGCCAGCAGTTACTCGGGACAGACAGCCAAAAACATTCAGTACTTC
size: NA; D: NA; V: TRBV5-6; J: TRBJ2-1; CDR3: CAGQNGVSEQFF; DNA: TGTGCCGGCCAAAACGGGGTCAGTGAGCAGTTCTTC
size: NA; D: TRBD1; V: TRBV7-9; J: TRBJ1-4; CDR3: CASRADRGLSEKLFF; DNA: TGTGCCAGCAGAGCGGACAGGGGGCTAAGTGAAAAACTGTTTTTT
size: NA; D: NA; V: TRBV27; J: TRBJ1-2; CDR3: CASSYLKGQDYGYTF; DNA: TGTGCCAGCAGCTATTTGAAGGGGCAGGACTATGGCTACACCTTC
size: NA; D: NA; V: TRBV20-1; J: TRBJ1-2; CDR3: CSATIYGYTF; DNA: TGCAGTGCTACCATTTATGGCTACACCTTC
size: NA; D: TRBD2; V: TRBV5-1; J: TRBJ2-7; CDR3: CASSLAGRSSYEQYF; DNA: TGCGCCAGCAGCTTGGCCGGGAGGAGCTCCTACGAGCAGTACTTC
size: NA; D: NA; V: TRBV19; J: TRBJ2-1; CDR3: CASSVQGSRNEQFF; DNA: TGTGCCAGTAGTGTACAGGGTTCACGGAATGAGCAGTTCTTC
size: NA; D: NA; V: TRBV4-2; J: TRBJ2-5; CDR3: CASSQGLVDRGTQYF; DNA: TGTGCCAGCAGCCAAGGCCTAGTAGATAGGGGGACCCAGTACTTC
size: NA; D: TRBD2; V: TRBV19; J: TRBJ2-7; CDR3: CASSMISGPPYEQYF; DNA: TGTGCCAGTAGTATGATTAGCGGGCCCCCCTACGAGCAGTACTTC
size: NA; D: NA; V: TRBV21-1; J: TRBJ2-1; CDR3: CASSISPGLAGATYNEQFF; DNA: TGTGCCAGCAGCATTTCCCCAGGACTAGCGGGAGCTACCTACAATGAGCAGTTCTTC
size: NA; D: TRBD1; V: TRBV6-2/TRBV6-3; J: TRBJ1-2; CDR3: CASSYSQGDGYTF; DNA: TGTGCCAGCAGTTACTCGCAGGGGGACGGCTACACCTTC
size: NA; D: NA; V: TRBV27; J: TRBJ1-1; CDR3: CASSDTGWTEAFF; DNA: TGTGCCAGCAGCGACACAGGGTGGACTGAAGCTTTCTTT
size: NA; D: TRBD1; V: TRBV15; J: TRBJ2-1; CDR3: CATSRQPGQGRDNEQFF; DNA: TGTGCCACCAGCAGACAACCGGGACAGGGGAGAGACAATGAGCAGTTCTTC
size: NA; D: NA; V: TRBV28; J: TRBJ2-1; CDR3: CASKSVEVNEQFF; DNA: TGTGCCAGCAAAAGCGTGGAGGTCAATGAGCAGTTCTTC
size: NA; D: NA; V: TRBV21-1; J: TRBJ2-3; CDR3: CASSREGCTDTQYF; DNA: TGTGCCAGCAGCAGGGAGGGTTGCACAGATACGCAGTATTTT
size: NA; D: NA; V: TRBV7-9; J: TRBJ1-4; CDR3: CASSFFGAGGEVEKLFF; DNA: TGTGCCAGCAGCTTCTTTGGTGCTGGTGGGGAGGTTGAAAAACTGTTTTTT
size: few; D: NA; V: TRBV27; J: TRBJ1-4; CDR3: CASSWGVQEKLFF; DNA: TGTGCCAGCAGTTGGGGAGTCCAGGAAAAACTGTTTTTT
size: once; D: TRBD1; V: TRBV29-1; J: TRBJ2-1; CDR3: CSVTFAGTGAYNEQFF; DNA: TGCAGCGTTACGTTTGCCGGGACAGGGGCTTACAATGAGCAGTTCTTC
size: NA; D: TRBD2; V: TRBV28; J: TRBJ2-7; CDR3: CASSFGGGRYF; DNA: TGTGCCAGCAGTTTTGGGGGAGGGCGGTACTTC
size: NA; D: NA; V: TRBV18; J: TRBJ1-5; CDR3: CASSPRADTNQPQHF; DNA: TGTGCCAGCTCACCGCGGGCCGATACTAATCAGCCCCAGCATTTT